The 14 T cell receptor beta chains listed next were all sequenced from one sample in a study of beta chain features in type 1 diabetes. Study results and caveats: Shortening that was moderate but significant affected the TCRB CDR3s of Type 1 diabetes patients in all four CD4+ subsets.

Every bit of the isolated RNA underwent reverse transcription, so sequencing read expressed TCRB transcripts. Generated by immunoSEQ multiplex PCR, the TCRdb table keeps only in-frame clones and is missing some. This sample carries under 850,000 clones, 13% of them seen once, and the ten largest clones take approximately 0.022%. These receptors are not linked to any known antigen. The sample comprised naive CD4+ T cells from blood. Receptors were obtained from a man between 18 and 35 years old with type 1 diabetes.

The V and J genes are TRBV6-6 and TRBJ1-2; possibly TRBD1 for D (6 bases). V was clipped by 6 bases and J by 1 base, with 12 bases between them. The CDR3 consists of 14 residues. Germline V gives CDR1 MNHNY, CDR2 SVGAGI (reference sequence). The CDR3 nucleotides read TGTGCCAGCAGGGCCGGACAGAATAACTATGGCTACACCTTC. Protein: CASRAGQNNYGYTF.

J is TRBJ2-7 and V is TRBV11-2; 9 positions match TRBD1. Trimming at V came to 4 bases and at J to 1 base, leaving 8 bases not matched to a gene. Germline CDR1 is SGHAT and CDR2 is FQNNGV. The CDR3 contains 16 residues. CDR3 nucleotides: TGTGCCAGCAGCTCAGCGCGGGACAGGGTATCCTACGAGCAGTACTTC. It specifies CASSSARDRVSYEQYF.

This clone was picked up a small number of times. This chain joins TRBV5-1 and TRBJ2-2, with 12 bases that match TRBD1. In germline, CDR1 is SGHRS, CDR2 YFSETQ. V lost 3 bases, J lost 6 bases, and 9 bases stayed unmatched. This CDR3 is built from 17 residues. The CDR3 sequence is CASSSETGTGGSGELFF. CDR3 in DNA: TGCGCCAGCAGCTCCGAAACCGGGACAGGGGGCTCCGGGGAGCTGTTTTTT.

In this sample, this clone turned up a few times. The CDR3, as DNA: TGTGCCAGCTCACCAAGTCCCTTACGGGACGAGCAGTACTTC. Translation: CASSPSPLRDEQYF. This chain connects TRBV18 to TRBJ2-7; D not certain. Germline lookup yields CDR1 KGHSH and CDR2 LQKENI. The CDR3 runs to 14 residues. Trimming removed 2 bases from V and 5 bases from J, with 13 bases in between. Full variable domain (remainder filled in from reference TRBV18 and TRBJ2-7): NAGVMQNPRHLVRRRGQEARLRCSPMKGHSHVYWYRQLPEEGLKFMVYLQKENIIDESGMPKERFSAEFPKEGPSILRIQQVVRGDSAAYFCASSPSPLRDEQYFGPGTRLTVT.

J is TRBJ2-1 and V is TRBV5-4; 7 bases map to TRBD1. The length of the CDR3 is 16 residues. J was trimmed by 0 bases and V by 4 bases; bases with no gene match: 7. Germline CDR1 SGHNT, CDR2 YYREEE (reference sequence). The CDR3 loop is CASSLGTVSSYNEQFF. CDR3 nucleotide sequence: TGTGCCAGCAGCCTCGGGACAGTGAGCTCCTACAATGAGCAGTTCTTC.

Concerning this clone itself: At the DNA level, this CDR3 is encoded by other sequences in the same sample as well. The rearrangement uses TRBV2 and TRBJ1-5, with D possibly TRBD1 on 5 matching bases. Trimming pared 6 bases from V and 3 bases from J, leaving 15 bases between. Germline V gives CDR1 SNHLY, CDR2 FYNNEI. The length of the CDR3 is 15 residues. CDR3 residues: CASSEEGRSNQPQHF. CDR3 nucleotide sequence: TGTGCCAGCAGCGAGGAGGGGAGGTCCAATCAGCCCCAGCATTTT. Together with reference TRBV2 and TRBJ1-5, the CDR3 gives the full variable domain: EPEVTQTPSHQVTQMGQEVILRCVPISNHLYFYWYRQILGQKVEFLVSFYNNEISEKSEIFDDQFSVERPDGSNFTLKIRSTKLEDSAMYFCASSEEGRSNQPQHFGDGTRLSIL.

This clone was seen more than once but under ten times. This rearrangement joins TRBV30 to TRBJ1-2; D unresolved. The CDR3 sequence is 13 residues long. The germline gives CDR1 GTSNPN, CDR2 SVGIG (reference sequence). Trimming removed 0 bases from V and 3 bases from J, with 8 bases in between. CDR3 nucleotides: TGTGCCTGGAGTGTTGGGGAGGACTATGGCTACACCTTC. Amino acids: CAWSVGEDYGYTF.

The rearrangement uses TRBV6-6 and TRBJ1-1, with D tentatively TRBD1 (5 bases). CDR3 length: 15 residues. V was shortened by 5 bases and J by 4 bases, with 17 bases between the two germline ends. The germline V gene has CDR1 MNHNY and CDR2 SVGAGI (reference sequence). CDR3 DNA sequence: TGTGCCAGCAGTCCCGGGGGGTTTCTTGGCACTGAAGCTTTCTTT. Its translation is CASSPGGFLGTEAFF.

This clone was seen a handful of times. This rearrangement joins TRBV6-5 to TRBJ2-7; TRBD2 might be the D (5 bases). Germline V gene lookup returns CDR1 MNHEY and CDR2 SVGAGI. Trimming removed 0 bases at V and 5 bases at J, with 14 bases between. This CDR3 is built from 15 residues. This chain's CDR3 is CASSYSSGLGNEQYF. CDR3 in DNA: TGTGCCAGCAGTTACTCGAGTGGACTCGGGAACGAGCAGTACTTC.

The chain joins TRBV30 to TRBJ2-7, with D possibly matching TRBD1 (5 bases). Trimming took 6 bases from V and 6 from J, leaving 12 bases between them. The germline gives CDR1 GTSNPN, CDR2 SVGIG (reference sequence). The CDR3 length is 11 residues. The CDR3 is CACTGSSEQYF. The CDR3, as DNA: TGTGCCTGCACAGGTAGTAGCGAGCAGTACTTC.

As concerns this clone: One end of the junction fails to match germline, which may point to a read error. V is TRBV28 and J is TRBJ1-2, with unresolved D. This CDR3 spans 16 amino acids. Germline V gene data show CDR1 as MDHEN and CDR2 as SYDVKM. CDR3 DNA sequence: TGCCTCAGCCGGCGGAGTACGGGCAGGTTTGAAGATGGCTACACCTTC. Translated: CLSRRSTGRFEDGYTF.

The chain is built from TRBV4-1 and TRBJ2-3, with D tentatively TRBD2 (5 bases). V was cut by 4 bases and J by 11 bases, with 16 bases left in between. The CDR3 length is 13 residues. The germline gives CDR1 MGHRA, CDR2 YSYEKL. The CDR3 DNA follows: TGCGCCAGCAGCCTAGGACTCCGGCTCGGGCAGTATTTT. It codes for CASSLGLRLGQYF.

This clone was found a few times. This chain joins TRBV19 and TRBJ1-1; D is undetermined. Germline values: CDR1 LNHDA, CDR2 SQIVND (reference sequence). The CDR3 extends over 12 amino acids. V was clipped by 5 bases and J by 0 bases, with 4 bases between them. The CDR3 region has the DNA TGTGCCAGTAGTCCGCTGAACACTGAAGCTTTCTTT. Translated, it gives CASSPLNTEAFF.

The chain couples TRBV7-9 to TRBJ2-1; 13 bases fit TRBD2. Trimming took 5 bases from V and 0 from J; bases not matched to a gene: 10. Per the germline V gene, CDR1 is SEHNR and CDR2 is FQNEAQ (reference sequence). This CDR3 comprises 19 residues. In DNA form, the CDR3 reads TGTGCCAGCAGCCGAACTAGCGGGGGGGCCCAGAGCTCCTACAATGAGCAGTTCTTC. This sequence encodes CASSRTSGGAQSSYNEQFF. Drawing the rest from reference TRBV7-9 and TRBJ2-1, the complete variable domain is DTGVSQNPRHKITKRGQNVTFRCDPISEHNRLYWYRQTLGQGPEFLTYFQNEAQLEKSRLLSDRFSAERPKGSFSTLEIQRTEQGDSAMYLCASSRTSGGAQSSYNEQFFGPGTRLTVL.